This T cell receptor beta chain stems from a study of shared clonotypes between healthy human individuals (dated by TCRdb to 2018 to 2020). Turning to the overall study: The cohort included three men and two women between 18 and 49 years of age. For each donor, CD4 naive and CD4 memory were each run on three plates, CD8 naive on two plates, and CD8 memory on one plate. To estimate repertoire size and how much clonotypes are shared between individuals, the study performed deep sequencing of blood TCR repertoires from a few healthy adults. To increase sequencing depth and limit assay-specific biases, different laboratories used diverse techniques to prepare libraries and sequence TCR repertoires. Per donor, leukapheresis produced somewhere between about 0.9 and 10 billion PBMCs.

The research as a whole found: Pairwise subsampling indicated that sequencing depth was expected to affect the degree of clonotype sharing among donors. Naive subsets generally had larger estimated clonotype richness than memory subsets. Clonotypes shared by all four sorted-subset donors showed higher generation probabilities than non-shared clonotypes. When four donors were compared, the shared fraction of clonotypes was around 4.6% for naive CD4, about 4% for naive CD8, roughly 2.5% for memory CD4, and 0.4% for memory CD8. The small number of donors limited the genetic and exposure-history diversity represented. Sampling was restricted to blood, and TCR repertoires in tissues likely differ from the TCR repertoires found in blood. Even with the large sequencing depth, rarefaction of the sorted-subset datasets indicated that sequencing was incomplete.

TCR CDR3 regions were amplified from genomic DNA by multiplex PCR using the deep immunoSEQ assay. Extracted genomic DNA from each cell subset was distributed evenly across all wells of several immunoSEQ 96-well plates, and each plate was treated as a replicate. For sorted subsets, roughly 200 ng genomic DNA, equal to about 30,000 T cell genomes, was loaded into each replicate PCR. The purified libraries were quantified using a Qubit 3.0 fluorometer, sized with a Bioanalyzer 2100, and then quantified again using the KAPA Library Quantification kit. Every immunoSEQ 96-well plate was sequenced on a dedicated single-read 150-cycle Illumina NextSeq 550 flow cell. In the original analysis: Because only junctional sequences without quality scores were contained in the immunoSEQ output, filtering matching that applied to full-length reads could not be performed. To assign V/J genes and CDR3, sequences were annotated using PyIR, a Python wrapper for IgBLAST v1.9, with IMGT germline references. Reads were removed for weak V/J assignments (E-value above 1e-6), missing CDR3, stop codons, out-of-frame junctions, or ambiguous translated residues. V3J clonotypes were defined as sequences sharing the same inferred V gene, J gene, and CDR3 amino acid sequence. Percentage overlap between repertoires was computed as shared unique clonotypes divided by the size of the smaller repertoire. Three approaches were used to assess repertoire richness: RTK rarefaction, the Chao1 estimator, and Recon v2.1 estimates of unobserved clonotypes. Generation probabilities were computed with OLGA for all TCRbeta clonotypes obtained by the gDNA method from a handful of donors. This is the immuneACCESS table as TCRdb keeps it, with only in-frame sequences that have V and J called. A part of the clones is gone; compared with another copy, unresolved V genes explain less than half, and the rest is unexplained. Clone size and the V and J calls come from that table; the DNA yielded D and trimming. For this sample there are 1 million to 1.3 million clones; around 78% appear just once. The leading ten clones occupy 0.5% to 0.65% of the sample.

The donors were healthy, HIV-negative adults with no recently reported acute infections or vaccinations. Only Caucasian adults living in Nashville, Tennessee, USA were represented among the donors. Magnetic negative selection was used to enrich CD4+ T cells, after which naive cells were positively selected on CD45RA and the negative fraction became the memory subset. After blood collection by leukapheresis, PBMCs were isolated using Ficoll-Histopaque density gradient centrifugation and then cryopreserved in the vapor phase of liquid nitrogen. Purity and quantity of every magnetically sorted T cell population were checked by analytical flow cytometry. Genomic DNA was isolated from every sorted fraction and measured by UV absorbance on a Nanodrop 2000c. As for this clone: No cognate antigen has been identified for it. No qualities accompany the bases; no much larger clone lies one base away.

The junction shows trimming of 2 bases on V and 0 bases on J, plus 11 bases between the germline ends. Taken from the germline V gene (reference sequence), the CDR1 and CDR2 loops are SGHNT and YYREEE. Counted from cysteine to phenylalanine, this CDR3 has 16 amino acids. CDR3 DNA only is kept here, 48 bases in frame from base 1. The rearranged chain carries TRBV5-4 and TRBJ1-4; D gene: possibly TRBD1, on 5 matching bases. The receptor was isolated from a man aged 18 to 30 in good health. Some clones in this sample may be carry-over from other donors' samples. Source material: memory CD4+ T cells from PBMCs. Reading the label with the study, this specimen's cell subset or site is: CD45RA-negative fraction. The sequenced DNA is TGTGCCAGCAGCTTCGGGGCGGCGGCAACTAATGAAAAACTGTTTTTT. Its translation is CASSFGAAATNEKLFF.